This TCR beta chain was recovered during a study of blood T cell repertoires in COVID-19. For the study at large: The origin of the acute and convalescent COVID-19 samples was the United States, Italy and Spain. PBMCs, B-cell-depleted T cells, or T cells were the source of the cDNA or gDNA that made up the material.

Libraries were prepared by immunoSEQ multiplex PCR; TCRdb keeps only in-frame clonotypes and omits some of them. Of 60,000 to 70,000 clones detected, 75% to 95% appear once; the ten largest clones hold under 15%. The V segment lost 5 bases and the J segment 3 bases; nucleotides outside the gene matches: 10. CDR1 is KGHDR, CDR2 SFDVKD, per germline. The CDR3 covers 18 residues. The rearrangement links TRBV24-1 to TRBJ1-6, with 9 positions matching TRBD1. The TCR originated in a human donor with active COVID-19. The donor label of this sample is uncertain. Input material: peripheral blood. The CDR3 reads CATSVVDRGANYNSPLHF. CDR3 in DNA: TGTGCCACCAGTGTCGTGGACAGGGGCGCTAACTATAATTCACCCCTCCACTTT.